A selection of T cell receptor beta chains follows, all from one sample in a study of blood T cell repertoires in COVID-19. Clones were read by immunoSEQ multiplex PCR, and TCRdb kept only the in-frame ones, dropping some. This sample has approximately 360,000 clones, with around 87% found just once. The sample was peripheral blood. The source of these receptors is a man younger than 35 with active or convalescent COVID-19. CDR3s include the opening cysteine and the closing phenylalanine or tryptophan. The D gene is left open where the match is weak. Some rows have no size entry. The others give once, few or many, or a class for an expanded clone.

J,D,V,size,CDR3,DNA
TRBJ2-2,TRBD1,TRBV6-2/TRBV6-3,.,CASSLGQGNTGELFF,TGTGCCAGCAGTTTAGGACAGGGGAACACCGGGGAGCTGTTTTTT
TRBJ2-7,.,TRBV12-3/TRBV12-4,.,CASSSGAYEQYF,TGTGCCAGCAGTTCAGGGGCCTACGAGCAGTACTTC
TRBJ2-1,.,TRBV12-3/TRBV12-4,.,CASSFLNEQFF,TGTGCCAGCAGTTTCCTCAATGAGCAGTTCTTC
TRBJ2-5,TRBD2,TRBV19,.,CASSIITGGSQETQYF,TGTGCCAGTAGTATTATTACGGGAGGGTCACAAGAGACCCAGTACTTC
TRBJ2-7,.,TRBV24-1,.,CATSDWSGGQSEQYF,TGTGCCACCAGTGATTGGTCCGGGGGACAGAGCGAGCAGTACTTC
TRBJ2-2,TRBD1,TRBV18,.,CASSQLGQGTGELFF,TGTGCCAGCTCCCAACTGGGACAGGGCACCGGGGAGCTGTTTTTT
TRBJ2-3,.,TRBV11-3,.,CASSEWVGGGQDTQYF,TGTGCCAGCAGCGAGTGGGTGGGCGGGGGACAAGATACGCAGTATTTT
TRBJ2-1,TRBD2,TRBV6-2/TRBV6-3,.,CASSSSGGATEQFF,TGTGCCAGCAGTTCTAGCGGGGGGGCCACTGAGCAGTTCTTC
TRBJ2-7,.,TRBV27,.,CASRGALVWEQYF,TGTGCCAGCAGGGGGGCCCTAGTCTGGGAGCAGTACTTC
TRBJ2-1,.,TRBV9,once,CASSVTSGQDKFF,TGTGCCAGCAGCGTCACCTCCGGGCAGGACAAGTTCTTC
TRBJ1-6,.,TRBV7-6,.,CASGIQGSNSPLHF,TGTGCCAGCGGCATTCAGGGCAGTAATTCACCCCTCCACTTT
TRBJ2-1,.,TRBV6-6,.,CASSYTGVGNEQFF,TGTGCCAGCAGTTACACGGGAGTGGGGAATGAGCAGTTCTTC
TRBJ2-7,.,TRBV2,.,CASRGGSYEQYF,TGTGCCAGCAGAGGGGGCTCCTACGAGCAGTACTTC
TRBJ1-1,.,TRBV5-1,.,CASSFGEANTEAFF,TGCGCCAGCAGCTTTGGGGAGGCGAACACTGAAGCTTTCTTT
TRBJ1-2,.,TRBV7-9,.,CASSLEIRGYTF,TGTGCCAGCAGCTTAGAGATTAGAGGCTACACCTTC
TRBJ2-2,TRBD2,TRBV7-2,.,CASRTRTSGGTGELFF,TGTGCCAGCAGAACCCGGACTAGCGGGGGGACCGGGGAGCTGTTTTTT
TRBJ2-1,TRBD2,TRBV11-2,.,CASSFEGVAGGSYNEQFF,TGTGCCAGCAGCTTTGAAGGAGTAGCGGGAGGGTCCTACAATGAGCAGTTCTTC
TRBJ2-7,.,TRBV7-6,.,CASSLTGSSYEQYF,TGTGCCAGCAGCTTAACAGGGAGCTCCTACGAGCAGTACTTC
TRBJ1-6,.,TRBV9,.,CASSVATDNSPLHF,TGTGCCAGCAGCGTAGCTACCGATAATTCACCCCTCCACTTT
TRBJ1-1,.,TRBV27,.,CASSLFTGKNTEAFF,TGTGCCAGCAGTTTATTTACAGGGAAGAACACTGAAGCTTTCTTT
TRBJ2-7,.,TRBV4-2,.,CASSQGVSNYEQYF,TGTGCCAGCAGCCAAGGAGTCTCGAACTACGAGCAGTACTTC
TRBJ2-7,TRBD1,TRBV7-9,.,CASSGTTGQGPYEQYF,TGTGCCAGCAGCGGGACGACGGGACAGGGACCCTACGAGCAGTACTTC
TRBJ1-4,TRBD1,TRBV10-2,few,CASEGAANEKLFF,TGCGCCAGCGAGGGGGCAGCTAATGAAAAACTGTTTTTT
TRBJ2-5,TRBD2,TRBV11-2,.,CASSSQRGVQETQYF,TGTGCCAGCAGCTCGCAGCGGGGGGTACAAGAGACCCAGTACTTC
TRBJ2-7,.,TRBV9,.,CASSPNGASYEQYF,TGTGCCAGCAGCCCGAACGGAGCCTCCTACGAGCAGTACTTC